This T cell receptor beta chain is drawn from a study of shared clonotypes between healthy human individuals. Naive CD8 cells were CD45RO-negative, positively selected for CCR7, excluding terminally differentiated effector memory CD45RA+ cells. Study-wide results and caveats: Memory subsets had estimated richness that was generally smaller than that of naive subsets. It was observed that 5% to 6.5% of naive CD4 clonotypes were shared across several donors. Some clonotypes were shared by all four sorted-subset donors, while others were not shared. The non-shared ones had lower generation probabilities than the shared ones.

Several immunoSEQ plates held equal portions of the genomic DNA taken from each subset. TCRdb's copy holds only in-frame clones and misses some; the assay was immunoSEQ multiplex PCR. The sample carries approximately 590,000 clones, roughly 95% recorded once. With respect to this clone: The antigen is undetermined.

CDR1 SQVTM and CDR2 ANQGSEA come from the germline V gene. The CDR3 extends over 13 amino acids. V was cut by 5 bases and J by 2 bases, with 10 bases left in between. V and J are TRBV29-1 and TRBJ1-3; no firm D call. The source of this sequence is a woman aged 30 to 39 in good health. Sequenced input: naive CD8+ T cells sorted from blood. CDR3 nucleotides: TGCAGCGTTAGCGCGGAAACTGGAAACACCATATATTTT. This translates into CSVSAETGNTIYF.